These 26 T cell receptor beta chains were all obtained from the same sample, sequenced in a study of cytomegalovirus exposure and HLA in healthy donors. Clones were read by immunoSEQ multiplex PCR, and TCRdb kept only the in-frame ones, dropping some. The table shows roughly 240,000 clones, with approximately 87% occurring only once. Sequenced material: PBMCs. Receptors were obtained from a man between 18 and 35 years old in good health and CMV-seronegative.

V usage is TRBV7-9 and J usage is TRBJ2-5; D gene unclear. Trimming left V 0 bases short and J 5 bases short, with 7 bases between. Per the germline V gene, CDR1 is SEHNR and CDR2 is FQNEAQ (reference sequence). CDR3 length: 13 residues. The CDR3 region has the DNA TGTGCCAGCAGCTTAGCTGTCGCGGAGACCCAGTACTTC. It codes for CASSLAVAETQYF.

The V gene is TRBV2, the J gene TRBJ1-5, with 8 positions matching TRBD1. The CDR3 is 15 amino acids. Per germline, CDR1 SNHLY and CDR2 FYNNEI. J gave up 6 bases and V 7 bases, and 11 bases lay outside the gene matches. CDR3 region: CASTKGQVGIQPQHF. CDR3 nucleotides: TGTGCCAGCACCAAGGGACAGGTGGGGATTCAGCCCCAGCATTTT.

The rearrangement uses TRBV5-1 and TRBJ1-1, with a weak D call TRBD1 (6 bases). V was pared by 4 bases and J by 1 base, with 14 bases between. The germline V gene has CDR1 SGHRS and CDR2 YFSETQ. This CDR3 region has 15 residues. CDR3 DNA sequence: TGCGCCAGCAGCGTAGCGGGACACTGGAACACTGAAGCTTTCTTT. Its translation: CASSVAGHWNTEAFF.

The rearrangement links TRBV6-6 to TRBJ2-5, with TRBD1 matching over 7 bases. The junction had 5 bases not matched to a gene; V was cut back by 8 bases and J by 2 bases. This CDR3 has 13 amino acids. Germline V CDR1 and CDR2: MNHNY, SVGAGI (reference sequence). DNA of the CDR3: TGTGCCAGCGGCTTACAGGGGCAAGAGACCCAGTACTTC. Translated, it gives CASGLQGQETQYF.

CDR3 protein: CASSSRTSGSYEQYF. The CDR3 DNA reads TGCGCCAGCAGCTCCCGGACTAGCGGGAGCTACGAGCAGTACTTC. This rearrangement joins TRBV4-1 to TRBJ2-7; 13 bases line up with TRBD2. Trimming took 5 bases from V and 3 from J; bases not matched to a gene: 4. From germline, CDR1 is MGHRA and CDR2 YSYEKL. This CDR3 has 15 amino acids.

The V call is TRBV7-9, the J call TRBJ2-3; the match to TRBD2 covers 10 bases. The trim removed 5 bases at V and 6 bases at J, leaving 8 bases unmatched. CDR3 length equals 15 residues. Per germline, CDR1 SEHNR and CDR2 FQNEAQ (reference sequence). The DNA of the CDR3 is TGTGCCAGCAGCCCCCTAGCGGGGGTCGGGGATACGCAGTATTTT. Its protein is CASSPLAGVGDTQYF.

The chain recombines TRBV19 with TRBJ1-2, with a tentative D call TRBD1 (6 bases). Trimming took 10 bases from V and 4 from J, leaving 16 bases between them. CDR1 is LNHDA and CDR2 is SQIVND in the germline V gene (reference sequence). This CDR3 spans 13 amino acids. The CDR3 spells CATTTGKSYGYTF. The CDR3 DNA is TGTGCCACTACAACAGGGAAATCCTATGGCTACACCTTC.

The chain links TRBV2 to TRBJ2-1; D is undetermined. Germline loops: CDR1 SNHLY, CDR2 FYNNEI. Trimming shortened V by 7 bases and J by 1 base, and 11 bases separated the two germline ends. The CDR3 consists of 14 residues. The DNA of the CDR3 is TGTGCCAGCACGAGCCGGGTTTCCTACAATGAGCAGTTCTTC. This codes for CASTSRVSYNEQFF.

The V gene is TRBV5-1, the J gene TRBJ2-7, with 8 bases that match TRBD1. CDR1 SGHRS and CDR2 YFSETQ come from the germline V gene. The CDR3 extends over 15 amino acids. The trim removed 1 base at V and 2 bases at J, leaving 5 bases unmatched. The CDR3 loop is CASSLQGQGPYEQYF. CDR3 bases: TGCGCCAGCAGCTTGCAAGGACAGGGTCCCTACGAGCAGTACTTC. The whole variable domain, filled in from reference TRBV5-1 and TRBJ2-7, reads KAGVTQTPRYLIKTRGQQVTLSCSPISGHRSVSWYQQTPGQGLQFLFEYFSETQRNKGNFPGRFSGRQFSNSRSEMNVSTLELGDSALYLCASSLQGQGPYEQYFGPGTRLTVT.

This chain connects TRBV6-1 to TRBJ1-5; perhaps TRBD1 as D (6 bases). Germline V lookup: CDR1 MNHNS, CDR2 SASEGT. The CDR3 totals 13 residues. V dropped 8 bases and J dropped 8 bases, with 16 bases sitting between them. CDR3 DNA sequence: TGTGCCAGCTCCACAGGGAATTGGAAGCCCCAGCATTTT. Amino acids: CASSTGNWKPQHF.

The chain recombines TRBV10-3 with TRBJ2-3; TRBD2 agrees at 16 bases. Germline loops: CDR1 ENHRY, CDR2 SYGVKD. V lost 9 bases to trimming and J lost 1 base; unmatched junction nucleotides: 10. The CDR3 is made up of 18 amino acids. CDR3 in DNA: TGTGCCATTAGCCGAGGGACTAGCGGGGGGGCGGGCACAGATACGCAGTATTTT. It yields the protein CAISRGTSGGAGTDTQYF.

This clone was recorded at least ten times. The chain uses TRBV7-2 and TRBJ2-6; 9 bases match TRBD2. V shed 2 bases and J 0 bases; nucleotides not matched to a gene: 2. The CDR3 has 17 residues. Germline values: CDR1 SGHTA, CDR2 FQGNSA. The CDR3 bases are TGTGCCAGCAGCTTAAGGCGGGGGGGCTCTGGGGCCAACGTCCTGACTTTC. Translating it yields CASSLRRGGSGANVLTF.

This rearrangement joins TRBV5-1 to TRBJ2-7; 9 bases are a match to TRBD2. V lost 5 bases, J lost 0 bases, and 0 bases stayed unmatched. Germline assignment: CDR1 SGHRS and CDR2 YFSETQ. The CDR3 spans 13 residues. CDR3 residues: CASRRGGSYEQYF. In DNA form, the CDR3 reads TGCGCCAGCAGGCGGGGGGGCTCCTACGAGCAGTACTTC.

This chain uses TRBV7-2 with TRBJ2-7, with D maybe TRBD2 (5 bases). This CDR3 comprises 14 residues. With 3 bases removed from V and 7 bases from J, the gap between germline ends came to 16 bases. Germline CDR1 reads SGHTA; CDR2 reads FQGNSA. The CDR3 reads CASSFARASGEQYF. DNA for the CDR3: TGTGCCAGCAGCTTCGCCAGAGCTTCGGGGGAGCAGTACTTC.

V usage is TRBV9 and J usage is TRBJ2-2; perhaps TRBD1 as D (6 bases). V dropped 4 bases and J dropped 5 bases, with 12 bases sitting between them. This CDR3 is 14 amino acids long. From germline, CDR1 is SGDLS and CDR2 YYNGEE. The CDR3 spells CASSLGALTGELFF. The CDR3 DNA sequence: TGTGCCAGCAGCCTGGGGGCTTTGACCGGGGAGCTGTTTTTT.

The V call is TRBV7-2, the J call TRBJ2-7; 7 nucleotides match TRBD1. The CDR3 sequence is 14 residues long. Germline lookup yields CDR1 SGHTA and CDR2 FQGNSA. Trimming removed 3 bases from V and 2 bases from J; junction bases left unmatched: 4. CDR3 region: CASSFAQGAYEQYF. The CDR3 region has the DNA TGTGCCAGCAGCTTCGCTCAGGGGGCCTACGAGCAGTACTTC.

The chain has TRBV4-3 and TRBJ2-3, with TRBD2 as a possible D gene (7 bases). V was shortened by 1 base and J by 3 bases, with 17 bases between the two germline ends. This CDR3 contains 17 residues. CDR1 is LGHNA and CDR2 is YSLEER in the germline V gene. The CDR3 spells CASSQGGPGGLTDTQYF. The CDR3 nucleotides are TGCGCCAGCAGCCAAGGGGGGCCGGGGGGTTTGACAGATACGCAGTATTTT.

The chain carries TRBV28 and TRBJ1-3; D gene unclear. Germline CDR1 and CDR2: MDHEN and SYDVKM. V was cut by 2 bases and J by 2 bases, with 4 bases left in between. The CDR3 extends over 13 amino acids. The CDR3 DNA follows: TGTGCCAGCAGTTTAGGAGCTGGAAACACCATATATTTT. This sequence encodes CASSLGAGNTIYF.

The V gene is TRBV11-2, the J gene TRBJ2-4; 13 bases match TRBD2. The J segment lost 7 bases and the V segment lost 1 base, leaving 13 bases of the junction unmatched. CDR3 length equals 19 residues. In germline, CDR1 is SGHAT, CDR2 FQNNGV. CDR3 loop: CASSLGGTSGTWFWNIQYF. The CDR3 nucleotides are TGTGCCAGCAGCTTAGGGGGGACTAGCGGGACCTGGTTCTGGAACATTCAGTACTTC.

The chain couples TRBV29-1 to TRBJ2-3, with D hard to call. The CDR3 is 15 residues long. Germline V CDR1 and CDR2: SQVTM, ANQGSEA. V was pared by 5 bases and J by 1 base, with 16 bases between. The CDR3 reads CSVNPPAAGTDTQYF. CDR3 DNA: TGCAGCGTTAATCCGCCGGCGGCTGGCACAGATACGCAGTATTTT.

The rearrangement uses TRBV29-1 and TRBJ1-2; the D is unclear. The CDR3 has 13 amino acids. Germline V lookup: CDR1 SQVTM, CDR2 ANQGSEA. V shed 4 bases and J shed 3 bases, with 12 bases lying between them. Here the CDR3 reads CSVVAQEDYGYTF. Written as DNA, the CDR3 is TGCAGCGTTGTCGCCCAGGAAGACTATGGCTACACCTTC.

The chain has TRBV7-2 and TRBJ2-1, with 8 positions matching TRBD1. Germline assignment: CDR1 SGHTA and CDR2 FQGNSA. This CDR3 has 18 residues. V was pared by 3 bases and J by 2 bases, with 12 bases of the junction left unmatched. The CDR3 DNA sequence: TGTGCCAGCAGCTTCCCGGAGGGGAGGACAGGGACCTACAATGAGCAGTTCTTC. Protein product: CASSFPEGRTGTYNEQFF.

The V and J genes are TRBV7-2 and TRBJ1-2, with a possible D match to TRBD1 (6 bases). This CDR3 region has 13 residues. In germline, CDR1 is SGHTA, CDR2 FQGNSA. V dropped 2 bases and J dropped 6 bases, with 10 bases sitting between them. The CDR3 sequence is CASSLWGGHGYTF. The DNA of the CDR3 is TGTGCCAGCAGCTTATGGGGGGGCCATGGCTACACCTTC.

This chain links TRBV28 with TRBJ2-7; tentatively, D is TRBD1 (6 bases). V lost 4 bases and J lost 2, with 15 bases in between. The CDR3 has 15 amino acids. Germline V lookup: CDR1 MDHEN, CDR2 SYDVKM. The CDR3 DNA sequence: TGTGCCAGCAGTTCACGGGCCAGGGGTACCTACGAGCAGTACTTC. Translating it yields CASSSRARGTYEQYF.

This clone came up a few times. The chain links TRBV10-1 to TRBJ2-7; the D gene is possibly TRBD1 (5 bases). V dropped 5 bases and J dropped 4 bases, with 6 bases sitting between them. CDR1 is WNHNN and CDR2 is SYGVQD in the germline V gene (reference sequence). The CDR3 is made up of 11 amino acids. The DNA of the CDR3 is TGCGCCAGCAGTCAGGGATACGAGCAGTACTTC. This codes for CASSQGYEQYF.

This clone has just one count. Within the sample, other DNA sequences also encode this same CDR3. The gene calls are TRBV7-2 and TRBJ2-7; no reliable D call. This CDR3 contains 11 residues. The V gene lost 5 bases and the J gene lost 4 bases, with 6 bases spanning the gap. Germline assignment: CDR1 SGHTA and CDR2 FQGNSA. The CDR3 bases are TGTGCCAGCAGCCCCGGGTACGAGCAGTACTTC. Protein product: CASSPGYEQYF.